These T cell receptor beta chains were read from a single sample in a study of monozygotic twins with inflammatory bowel disease. TCRdb reanalyzed the 5' RACE reads and collapses them to one entry per CDR3 protein, without DNA. The sample table includes some 440,000 distinct CDR3 sequences. The sample was blood. All receptors derive from a human donor with ulcerative colitis or Crohn's disease, or a healthy co-twin of an affected twin (not recorded which). Each CDR3 is given with its conserved first and last residue.

J,V,CDR3
TRBJ2-2,TRBV3-1,CASSPRGSTGELFF
TRBJ1-4,TRBV7-8,CASSPPPPLGEKLFF
TRBJ2-2,TRBV7-2,CASSLIIGNTGELFF
TRBJ2-7,TRBV6-1,CASSEAQGDHEQYF
TRBJ1-2,TRBV19,CASNSRAIYGYTF
TRBJ2-4,TRBV5-3,CARSLRDTKNIQYF
TRBJ2-1,TRBV12-3/TRBV12-4,CASSRTTSGGREQFF
TRBJ2-7,TRBV14,CASSQTSGRADEQYF
TRBJ1-1,TRBV5-6,CASSETGTGGTEAFF
TRBJ2-1,TRBV4-3,CASSSGTTINEQFF
TRBJ1-2,TRBV7-2,CASSLRSGLYGYTF
TRBJ1-1,TRBV6-1,CASRWDKGNTEAFF
TRBJ2-2,TRBV3-1,CASRAGLANTGELFF
TRBJ2-1,TRBV6-2/TRBV6-3,CASSRRLAGGRRGNEQFF
TRBJ1-1,TRBV4-2,CASSPTLDSREAFF
TRBJ1-1,TRBV5-1,CASSSLGRGGNIGEAFF
TRBJ1-2,TRBV9,CASSVGTGGSYGYTF
TRBJ2-3,TRBV12-3/TRBV12-4,CASRPQTGGDTQYF
TRBJ2-3,TRBV7-2,CASSLALQGATQYF
TRBJ1-1,TRBV9,CASSPRPNTEAFF
TRBJ2-7,TRBV6-2/TRBV6-3,CASSTGPIYEQYF
TRBJ2-1,TRBV11-2,CASSRGTSGVSGYNEQFF
TRBJ2-7,TRBV7-2,CASSPVPGGGYEQYF
TRBJ1-1,TRBV6-2/TRBV6-3,CASTPLGWTEAFF
TRBJ2-1,TRBV7-3,CASSAIPDNEQFF
TRBJ1-5,TRBV3-1,CASSRGGQGDQPQHF
TRBJ2-7,TRBV10-3,CAISEGTGTATEQYF
TRBJ1-2,TRBV30,CACTRGGGTNYGYTF
TRBJ2-1,TRBV27,CASSLGPGLEQFF
TRBJ2-7,TRBV20-1,CSASTGGHEQYF
TRBJ2-7,TRBV7-9,CASSLNTLWEQYF
TRBJ2-7,TRBV20-1,CSAPSDRSYEQYF
TRBJ2-5,TRBV11-2,CASSLEAPGQGGGETQYF
TRBJ2-1,TRBV10-3,CAIGPGGSSYNEQFF
TRBJ2-2,TRBV20-1,CSALRGLTGELFF
TRBJ1-4,TRBV5-1,CASSVGQIGLSIGIGKNCFF
TRBJ2-2,TRBV5-1,CASSLNPLAGAGGELFF